This TCR beta chain was identified during a study of blood T cells in healthy people across ages. Study-wide points: Possibly, changes in expanded clonotypes were confounded because donor CMV status was unknown.

A second PCR, run for roughly 7 to 12 cycles, used a sample-barcoded 5' primer plus a J-beta primer mix. Unique molecular identifiers of 12 random nucleotides labeled each cDNA. TCRdb redid the calling of the 5' RACE reads with MiXCR, one entry per CDR3 protein. The sample includes 1.6 million or so distinct CDR3 sequences, approximately 32% seen only once; the top ten take approximately 11%. Collection of 8.5 to 10 milliliters of peripheral blood was performed for each donor. Regarding this clonotype: As yet, its antigen is unknown.

Germline-derived CDR1 and CDR2 are SGHRS and YFSETQ. This CDR3 contains 18 residues. V shed 2 bases, J shed 0 bases, and the junction held 6 bases outside the gene matches. What was sequenced was blood. This chain joins TRBV5-1 and TRBJ2-3; TRBD2 agrees at 13 bases. The receptor was derived from a woman aged 25 to 39 in good health. The CDR3 DNA reads as TGCGCCAGCAGCTTATGGACTAGCGGGAGACCAAGCACAGATACGCAGTATTTT. It yields the protein CASSLWTSGRPSTDTQYF. The variable domain in full, completed from reference TRBV5-1 and TRBJ2-3, reads KAGVTQTPRYLIKTRGQQVTLSCSPISGHRSVSWYQQTPGQGLQFLFEYFSETQRNKGNFPGRFSGRQFSNSRSEMNVSTLELGDSALYLCASSLWTSGRPSTDTQYFGPGTRLTVL.